The 26 T cell receptor beta chains in this list originate from one sample, sequenced in a study of a mutant IDH1 vaccine in newly diagnosed glioma. Some clones are missing from TCRdb's copy, which holds only in-frame ones; the method was immunoSEQ multiplex PCR. Counted here are over 40,000 clones, around 81% occurring once; the ten biggest clones make up about 4.5%. The time point denotes: week 35, safety follow-up. Topical imiquimod was applied with each vaccine dose, which held 300 ug of mutant IDH1 20-mer peptide. Their antigens remain unidentified. Sequencing was performed on PBMCs, taken from a glioma patient whose treatment included an IDH1 peptide vaccine. All receptors come from a woman aged 40 to 50 with glioma. Some clones in this sample may be carry-over from other donors' samples.

The DNA of the CDR3 is TGTGCCAGCAGGGGAGGGGAGACCCAGTACTTC. This sequence encodes CASRGGETQYF. This sequence joins TRBV6-1 and TRBJ2-5, with 7 bases aligning to TRBD2. With V trimmed by 6 bases and J by 5 bases, 0 bases remained unmatched. The CDR3 has 11 amino acids. In germline, CDR1 is MNHNS, CDR2 SASEGT.

This chain joins TRBV7-6 and TRBJ1-1; possibly TRBD1 for D (5 bases). Between the trimmed V and J ends, which lost 0 bases and 7 bases, there was a span of 15 bases. CDR1 and CDR2 from the germline V gene are SGHVS and FNYEAQ. The CDR3 runs to 15 residues. The CDR3 region is CASSLALGRVVEAFF. Written as DNA, the CDR3 is TGTGCCAGCAGCTTAGCGTTAGGCAGGGTTGTTGAAGCTTTCTTT.

The table lists this clone with a count of one. The chain joins TRBV11-1 to TRBJ2-7, with 10 bases fitting TRBD2. Germline V lookup: CDR1 SGHAT, CDR2 FQDESV (reference sequence). V dropped 5 bases and J dropped 4; count of bases not matched to a gene: 11. The CDR3 runs 16 residues. DNA of the CDR3: TGTGCCAGCAGCCCCGGTTTGGCTAGCGGGAGTTACGAGCAGTACTTC. Residues: CASSPGLASGSYEQYF. The whole variable domain, filled in from reference TRBV11-1 and TRBJ2-7, reads EAEVAQSPRYKITEKSQAVAFWCDPISGHATLYWYRQILGQGPELLVQFQDESVVDDSQLPKDRFSAERLKGVDSTLKIQPAELGDSAMYLCASSPGLASGSYEQYFGPGTRLTVT.

This clone was found once. One end of the junction is discordant with germline, which a read error may explain. This chain uses TRBV7-2 with TRBJ2-7, with 7 nucleotides matching TRBD2. This CDR3 is built from 15 residues. Looked up from germline, CDR1 is SGHTA and CDR2 is FQGNSA. The CDR3 loop reads CASRLSPGLSSEQYF. In nucleotides, the CDR3 is TGTGCCAGCAGATTATCACCGGGACTATCCTCCGAGCAGTACTTC. Full variable domain (rest looked up from reference TRBV7-2 and TRBJ2-7): GAGVSQSPSNKVTEKGKDVELRCDPISGHTALYWYRQSLGQGLEFLIYFQGNSAPDKSGLPSDRFSAERTGGSVSTLTIQRTQQEDSAVYLCASRLSPGLSSEQYFGPGTRLTVT.

The chain combines TRBV6-1 with TRBJ1-1; D may be TRBD1 (5 bases). Germline V gives CDR1 MNHNS, CDR2 SASEGT. CDR3 size: 15 residues. The V end was cut by 6 bases, the J end by 1 base, with 15 bases between. CDR3 sequence (DNA): TGTGCCAGCAGGGAAATCCTCCAGGGGAACACTGAAGCTTTCTTT. This codes for CASREILQGNTEAFF.

The rearrangement uses TRBV1 and TRBJ2-3; TRBD2 reflects the table's D call only, with no check against the DNA. TRBV1 represents a pseudogene. This CDR3 spans 14 amino acids. CDR3 sequence: CTSMGGRATDTQYF. The CDR3 DNA follows: TGCACCAGCATGGGGGGGAGGGCCACAGATACGCAGTATTTT.

The chain employs TRBV6-6 and TRBJ2-7, with D possibly matching TRBD2 (5 bases). The CDR3 covers 15 residues. Between the trimmed V and J ends, which lost 2 bases and 0 bases, there was a span of 11 bases. Germline lookup yields CDR1 MNHNY and CDR2 SVGAGI (reference sequence). This chain's CDR3 is CASSYPGLSSYEQYF. The CDR3 bases are TGTGCCAGCAGTTACCCCGGACTGAGCTCCTACGAGCAGTACTTC.

J is TRBJ1-2 and V is TRBV11-2; the D is unclear. CDR1 SGHAT and CDR2 FQNNGV come from the germline V gene. This CDR3 has 14 amino acids. Between the trimmed V and J ends, which lost 5 bases and 4 bases, there was a span of 14 bases. The CDR3 sequence: CASSDRENTYGYTF. CDR3 in DNA: TGTGCCAGCAGCGACCGGGAAAATACCTATGGCTACACCTTC.

CDR3 amino acids: CASSAGTAGGFYEQYF. CDR3 sequence (DNA): TGTGCCAGCAGCGCCGGTACGGCAGGGGGTTTTTACGAGCAGTACTTC. This chain links TRBV28 with TRBJ2-7, with 7 bases identical to TRBD1. Germline V CDR1 and CDR2: MDHEN, SYDVKM. Trimming removed 6 bases from V and 4 bases from J; junction bases left unmatched: 15. This CDR3 is built from 16 residues.

V gene TRBV20-1 combines with J gene TRBJ2-7; D ambiguous. The V gene's germline CDR1 is DFQATT and CDR2 SNEGSKA (reference sequence). Trimming took 3 bases from V and 2 from J, leaving 5 bases between them. CDR3 length: 11 residues. CDR3 in DNA: TGCAGTGCTAGTACGGCCTACGAGCAGTACTTC. Translated: CSASTAYEQYF.

This clone was observed once. The V and J genes are TRBV15 and TRBJ2-3, with TRBD2 identical over 9 bases. V lost 2 bases, J lost 3 bases, and 15 bases stayed unmatched. In germline, CDR1 is LNHNV, CDR2 YYDKDF (reference sequence). The CDR3 totals 19 residues. In nucleotides, the CDR3 is TGTGCCACCAGCAGATCCTGGGGCGCTAGCGGGGTGAATACAGATACGCAGTATTTT. This gives the protein CATSRSWGASGVNTDTQYF.

The chain couples TRBV9 to TRBJ2-1; D is possibly TRBD2 (5 bases). The germline CDR1 and CDR2 sequences are SGDLS and YYNGEE. Deletions cut 4 bases from V and 5 bases from J, with 13 bases between. The CDR3 sequence is 14 residues long. The CDR3 sequence is CASSSPAVHNEQFF. As DNA, the CDR3 is TGTGCCAGCAGCTCCCCAGCGGTACACAATGAGCAGTTCTTC.

V usage is TRBV20-1 and J usage is TRBJ2-1; D gene uncertain. Trimming took off 3 bases at V and 11 bases at J, with 8 bases between the two ends. CDR1 and CDR2 (germline): DFQATT, SNEGSKA (reference sequence). The CDR3 extends over 10 amino acids. The CDR3, as DNA: TGCAGTGCTAGTGACGGAAAGCAGTTCTTC. As protein: CSASDGKQFF.

This clone showed up just a few times. This chain links TRBV6-5 with TRBJ1-4, with unresolved D. This CDR3 has 14 residues. Trimming pared 7 bases from V and 8 bases from J, leaving 17 bases between. The V gene's germline CDR1 is MNHEY and CDR2 SVGAGI. The CDR3 loop is CASTKKPGSEKLFF. CDR3 sequence (DNA): TGTGCCAGCACCAAAAAGCCGGGATCGGAAAAACTGTTTTTT.

The rearrangement uses TRBV6-1 and TRBJ2-2, with D unresolved. CDR3 length: 15 amino acids. Germline CDR1 reads MNHNS; CDR2 reads SASEGT. Trimming took off 2 bases at V and 2 bases at J, with 9 bases between the two ends. This CDR3 is CASSEWASNTGELFF. For the CDR3, the DNA is TGTGCCAGCAGTGAATGGGCCTCAAACACCGGGGAGCTGTTTTTT.

The genes are TRBV10-3 and TRBJ1-5; TRBD1 matches at 7 bases. The CDR3 totals 14 residues. Trimming removed 7 bases from V and 5 bases from J; junction bases left unmatched: 8. The V gene's germline CDR1 is ENHRY and CDR2 SYGVKD. The CDR3 reads CAINEQGMDQPQHF. DNA for the CDR3: TGTGCCATCAACGAACAGGGGATGGATCAGCCCCAGCATTTT.

The rearrangement joins TRBV4-2 to TRBJ2-5; TRBD1 matches 8 bases. The germline V gene has CDR1 LGHNA and CDR2 YNFKEQ. The CDR3 has 16 amino acids. V trimming: 1 base; J trimming: 5 bases; junction bases outside the gene matches: 9. CDR3 region: CASSQGAGGGVETQYF. The CDR3 DNA follows: TGTGCCAGCAGCCAAGGGGCAGGGGGCGGAGTGGAGACCCAGTACTTC.

This rearrangement joins TRBV7-3 to TRBJ1-6; 10 bases map to TRBD1. With V trimmed by 5 bases and J by 10 bases, 5 bases remained unmatched. The CDR3 runs to 14 residues. The germline V gene has CDR1 SGHTA and CDR2 FQGTGA. In nucleotides, the CDR3 is TGTGCCAGCAGCCTGACAGGGGGCAGATCACCCCTCCACTTT. As protein: CASSLTGGRSPLHF.

The chain joins TRBV7-9 to TRBJ2-3; 10 positions agree with TRBD2. This CDR3 is 15 amino acids long. CDR1 and CDR2 (germline): SEHNR, FQNEAQ (reference sequence). The V segment lost 4 bases and the J segment 0 bases; nucleotides outside the gene matches: 1. Here the CDR3 reads CASSSGLASTDTQYF. DNA of the CDR3: TGTGCCAGCAGCTCGGGACTAGCGAGCACAGATACGCAGTATTTT. Combining the CDR3 with reference TRBV7-9 and TRBJ2-3 gives the whole variable domain DTGVSQNPRHKITKRGQNVTFRCDPISEHNRLYWYRQTLGQGPEFLTYFQNEAQLEKSRLLSDRFSAERPKGSFSTLEIQRTEQGDSAMYLCASSSGLASTDTQYFGPGTRLTVL.

Written as DNA, the CDR3 is TGCGCCAGCAGCTTGTCCACGCTAAGGATCGGACAGGCACGAGCGGGGGGCTACACCTTC. This gives the protein CASSLSTLRIGQARAGGYTF. The chain uses TRBV5-1 and TRBJ1-2, with 7 bases matching TRBD1. Germline CDR1 and CDR2: SGHRS and YFSETQ. Unmatched junction bases numbered 26, after V lost 1 base and J lost 8 bases. The CDR3 spans 20 residues.

This chain joins TRBV19 and TRBJ1-5; no clear D. Germline V gene sequence: CDR1 LNHDA, CDR2 SQIVND (reference sequence). The CDR3 sequence is 11 residues long. V lost 8 bases and J 6 bases, leaving 8 bases between the germline ends. The CDR3 is CASGYRQPQHF. CDR3 sequence (DNA): TGTGCCAGTGGGTATCGTCAGCCCCAGCATTTT.

The rearrangement links TRBV5-6 to TRBJ2-5; 9 bases line up with TRBD2. Germline lookup yields CDR1 SGHDT and CDR2 YYEEEE. The ends lost 4 bases at V and 5 bases at J; junction bases unmatched: 15. There are 17 residues in the CDR3. The CDR3 spells CASSPTSGTSSSETQYF. The CDR3 bases are TGTGCCAGCAGCCCAACTTCCGGGACTAGCAGCTCGGAGACCCAGTACTTC.

The V call is TRBV18, the J call TRBJ2-3; D is uncertain. The CDR3 length is 14 residues. V lost 6 bases and J 5 bases, leaving 15 bases between the germline ends. Germline CDR1 reads KGHSH; CDR2 reads LQKENI. The CDR3 here is CASSIGGGGDTQYF. CDR3 sequence (DNA): TGTGCCAGCTCCATAGGTGGTGGTGGAGATACGCAGTATTTT.

The rearrangement links TRBV10-3 to TRBJ2-7, with D uncertain. V was pared by 5 bases and J by 3 bases, with 5 bases between. This CDR3 spans 11 amino acids. Germline V gene data show CDR1 as ENHRY and CDR2 as SYGVKD. The CDR3 bases are TGTGCCATCAGTAATGACTACGAGCAGTACTTC. As protein: CAISNDYEQYF.

The J gene is TRBJ2-2, the V gene TRBV5-5; D remains ambiguous. Deletions cut 0 bases from V and 2 bases from J, with 2 bases between. This CDR3 spans 13 amino acids. The germline V gene has CDR1 SGHKS and CDR2 YYEKEE (reference sequence). The CDR3 loop reads CASSLGNTGELFF. CDR3 nucleotide sequence: TGTGCCAGCAGCTTGGGCAACACCGGGGAGCTGTTTTTT.

This chain links TRBV7-2 with TRBJ1-2; 10 bases agree with TRBD1. Germline V gene lookup returns CDR1 SGHTA and CDR2 FQGNSA. Trimming at V came to 5 bases and at J to 7 bases, leaving 13 bases not matched to a gene. CDR3 length equals 16 residues. CDR3 bases: TGTGCCAGCAGCCGTCGACAGGGGGCGCCGGGGTCTGGCTACACCTTC. It encodes CASSRRQGAPGSGYTF.